Included here is one T cell receptor (beta chain) sequence, with context. The sample originates from a study of blood T cell repertoires in COVID-19. Study as a whole: From T cells, B-cell-depleted T cells, or PBMCs came the material, which was cDNA or gDNA.

V dropped 0 bases and J dropped 1 base, with 12 bases sitting between them. This CDR3 is built from 16 residues. Germline V gene lookup returns CDR1 SGHAT and CDR2 FQNNGV. Produced via immunoSEQ multiplex PCR; TCRdb's table is partial and in-frame only. The sample yields around 120,000 clones, around 88% seen once. The receptor comes from a man older than 75 with active or convalescent COVID-19. Sequencing was carried out using peripheral blood. This rearrangement joins TRBV11-2 to TRBJ1-1, with no clear D. The CDR3 DNA follows: TGTGCCAGCAGCTTAGAATTCGGGAAGAAGAACACTGAAGCTTTCTTT. This codes for CASSLEFGKKNTEAFF.